The table lists the clone carrying this T cell receptor (beta chain) with a count of one. Its antigen is undetermined. One end of the junction fails to match germline, which may point to a read error. The data derive from a study of post-analysis software for immune sequencing data. Findings and limits, study-wide: Relative to controls, patients had a handful of TRBV segments at higher frequency, with TRBV5-6, TRBV5-1 and TRBV20-1 among these. Controls showed significantly higher normalized Chao1 diversity than did multiple sclerosis patients.

Unique molecular identifiers were present in the TCR beta cDNA libraries. Around 500,000 cDNA molecules came from roughly 0.93 to 9.6 million T cells. TCRdb fed the PCR reads into MiXCR, producing one record per CDR3 protein. The table lists approximately 350,000 distinct CDR3 sequences, around 33% of them singletons. In germline, CDR1 is SGHAT, CDR2 FQNNGV. The CDR3 loop spans 19 amino acids. The rearrangement joins TRBV11-2 to TRBJ2-5; D perhaps matches TRBD1 (5 bases). The sequencing input was blood. This TCR was recovered from a girl aged 10 to 17 with multiple sclerosis. CDR3 protein: CAGSLGVLSPPGYQETQYF. The CDR3 nucleotides are TGTGCCGGCAGCTTAGGGGTGTTATCGCCCCCTGGGTACCAAGAGACCCAGTACTTC.